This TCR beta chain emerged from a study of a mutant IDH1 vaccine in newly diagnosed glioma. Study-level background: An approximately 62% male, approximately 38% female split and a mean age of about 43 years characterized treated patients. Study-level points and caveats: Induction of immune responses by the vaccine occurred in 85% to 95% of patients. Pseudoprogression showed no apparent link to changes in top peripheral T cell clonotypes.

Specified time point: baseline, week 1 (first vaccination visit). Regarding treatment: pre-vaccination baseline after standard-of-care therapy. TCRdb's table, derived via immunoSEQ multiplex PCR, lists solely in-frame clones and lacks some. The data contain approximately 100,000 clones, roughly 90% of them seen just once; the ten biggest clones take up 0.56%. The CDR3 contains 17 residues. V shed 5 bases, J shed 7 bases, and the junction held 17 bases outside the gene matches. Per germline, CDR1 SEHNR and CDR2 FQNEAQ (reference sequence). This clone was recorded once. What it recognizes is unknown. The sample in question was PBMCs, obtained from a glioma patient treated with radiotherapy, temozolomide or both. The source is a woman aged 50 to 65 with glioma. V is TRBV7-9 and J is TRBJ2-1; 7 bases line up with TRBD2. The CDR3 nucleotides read TGTGCCAGCAGCGTAACGCTAGCGGTAGGGCCGGGAAATGAGCAGTTCTTC. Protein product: CASSVTLAVGPGNEQFF. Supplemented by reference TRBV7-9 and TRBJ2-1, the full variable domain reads DTGVSQNPRHKITKRGQNVTFRCDPISEHNRLYWYRQTLGQGPEFLTYFQNEAQLEKSRLLSDRFSAERPKGSFSTLEIQRTEQGDSAMYLCASSVTLAVGPGNEQFFGPGTRLTVL.